The source of this T cell receptor beta chain is a study of identifying expanded T cells in peripheral blood. Study-wide points: Two-week clone count variance significantly increased as total template count grew.

This table comes from immunoSEQ multiplex PCR, and its TCRdb copy is limited to in-frame clones, with some not included. The data hold tens of thousands of clones, with 88% observed a single time. With regard to this clone: The antigen remains unidentified.

Looked up from germline, CDR1 is SGHTA and CDR2 is FQGNSA. V shed 2 bases and J shed 1 base, with 15 bases lying between them. CDR3 length equals 17 residues. During the collection period, no donor immune events like infections were recorded. This chain connects TRBV7-2 to TRBJ2-4, with D tentatively TRBD2 (6 bases). Sample: blood. The receptor was derived from a person aged 18 to 70 in good health. Written as DNA, the CDR3 is TGTGCCAGCAGCTTATTTGGAGGGCTTGGGGCCAAAAACATTCAGTACTTC. It specifies CASSLFGGLGAKNIQYF. Full variable domain (outside the CDR3, taken from reference TRBV7-2 and TRBJ2-4): GAGVSQSPSNKVTEKGKDVELRCDPISGHTALYWYRQSLGQGLEFLIYFQGNSAPDKSGLPSDRFSAERTGGSVSTLTIQRTQQEDSAVYLCASSLFGGLGAKNIQYFGAGTRLSVL.